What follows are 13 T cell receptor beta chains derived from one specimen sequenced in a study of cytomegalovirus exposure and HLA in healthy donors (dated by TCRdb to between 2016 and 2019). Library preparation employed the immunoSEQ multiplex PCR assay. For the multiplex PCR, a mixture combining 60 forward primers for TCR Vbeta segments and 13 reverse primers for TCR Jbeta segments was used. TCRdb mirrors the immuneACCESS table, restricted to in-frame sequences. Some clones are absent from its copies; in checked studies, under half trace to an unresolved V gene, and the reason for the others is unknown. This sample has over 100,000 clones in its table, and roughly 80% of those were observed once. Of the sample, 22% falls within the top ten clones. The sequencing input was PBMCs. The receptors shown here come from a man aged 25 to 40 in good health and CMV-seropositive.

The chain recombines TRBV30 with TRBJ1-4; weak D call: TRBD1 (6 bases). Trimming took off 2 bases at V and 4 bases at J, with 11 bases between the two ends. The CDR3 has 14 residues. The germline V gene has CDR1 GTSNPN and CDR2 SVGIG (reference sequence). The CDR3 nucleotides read TGTGCCTGGAGTTCAGGGGCCCGTAATGAAAAACTGTTTTTT. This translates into CAWSSGARNEKLFF.

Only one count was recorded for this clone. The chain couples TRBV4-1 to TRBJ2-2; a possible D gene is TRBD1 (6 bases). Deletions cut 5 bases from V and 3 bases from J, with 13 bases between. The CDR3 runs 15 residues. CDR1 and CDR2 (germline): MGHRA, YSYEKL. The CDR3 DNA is TGCGCCAGCAGCTGGGGGCTCCAGGACACCGGGGAGCTGTTTTTT. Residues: CASSWGLQDTGELFF.

The CDR3 DNA sequence: TGTGCCAGCAGTTTACTCGGGACTAGCGACTACAATGAGCAGTTCTTC. This sequence encodes CASSLLGTSDYNEQFF. The chain joins TRBV27 to TRBJ2-1; TRBD2 matches at 10 bases. Germline CDR1 MNHEY, CDR2 SMNVEV (reference sequence). Trimming removed 2 bases from V and 3 bases from J; junction bases left unmatched: 4. The CDR3 is 16 residues long.

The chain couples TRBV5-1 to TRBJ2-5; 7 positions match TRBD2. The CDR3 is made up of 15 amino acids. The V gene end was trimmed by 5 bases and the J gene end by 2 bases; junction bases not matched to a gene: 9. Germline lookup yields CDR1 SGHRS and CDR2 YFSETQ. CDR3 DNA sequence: TGCGCCAGCAGTACGATCCCCGGGGGGCAAGAGACCCAGTACTTC. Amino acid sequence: CASSTIPGGQETQYF.

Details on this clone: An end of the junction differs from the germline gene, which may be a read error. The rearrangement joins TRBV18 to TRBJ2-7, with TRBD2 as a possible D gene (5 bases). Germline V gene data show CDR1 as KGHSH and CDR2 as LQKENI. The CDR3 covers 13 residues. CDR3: CASSPDDKIRGVF. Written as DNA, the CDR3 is TGTGCCAGCTCACCGGATGACAAAATTCGGGGTGTCTTC.

The CDR3 DNA is TGTGCCAGCTCCGAGGTCATCGGAGGCTACACCTTC. It yields the protein CASSEVIGGYTF. The chain links TRBV25-1 to TRBJ1-2; unclear D gene. V dropped 8 bases and J dropped 8 bases, with 15 bases sitting between them. Germline V gene sequence: CDR1 MGHDK, CDR2 SYGVNS. This CDR3 contains 12 residues.

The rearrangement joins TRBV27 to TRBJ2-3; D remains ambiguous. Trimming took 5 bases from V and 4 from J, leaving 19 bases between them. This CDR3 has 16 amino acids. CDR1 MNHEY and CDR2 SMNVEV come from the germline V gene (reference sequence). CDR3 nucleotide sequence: TGTGCCAGCAGTCCCTTCGAACTTCATGCGGCAGATACGCAGTATTTT. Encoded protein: CASSPFELHAADTQYF.

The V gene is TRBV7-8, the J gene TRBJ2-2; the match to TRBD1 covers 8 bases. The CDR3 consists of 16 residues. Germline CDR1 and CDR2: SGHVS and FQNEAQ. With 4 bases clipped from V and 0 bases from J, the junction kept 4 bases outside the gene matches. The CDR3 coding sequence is TGTGCCAGCAGCTGGGACAGGAATACGAACACCGGGGAGCTGTTTTTT. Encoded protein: CASSWDRNTNTGELFF.

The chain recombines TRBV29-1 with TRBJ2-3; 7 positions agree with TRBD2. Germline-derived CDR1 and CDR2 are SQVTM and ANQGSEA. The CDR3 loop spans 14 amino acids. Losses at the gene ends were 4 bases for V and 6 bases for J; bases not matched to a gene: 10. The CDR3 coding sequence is TGCAGCGTTGGGGCTAGCGGTTATAGGGATACGCAGTATTTT. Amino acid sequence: CSVGASGYRDTQYF.

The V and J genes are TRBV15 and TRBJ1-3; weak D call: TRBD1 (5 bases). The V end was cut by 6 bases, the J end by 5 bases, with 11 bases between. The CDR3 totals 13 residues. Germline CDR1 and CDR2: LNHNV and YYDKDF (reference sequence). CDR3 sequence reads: CATRDNHRNTIYF. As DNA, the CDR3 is TGTGCCACCAGGGACAACCACAGAAACACCATATATTTT.

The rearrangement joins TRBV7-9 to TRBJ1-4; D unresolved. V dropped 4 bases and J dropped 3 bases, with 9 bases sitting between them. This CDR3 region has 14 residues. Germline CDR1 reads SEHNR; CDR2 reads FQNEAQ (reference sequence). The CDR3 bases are TGTGCCAGCAGCTCAGACACCGCTAATGAAAAACTGTTTTTT. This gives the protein CASSSDTANEKLFF.

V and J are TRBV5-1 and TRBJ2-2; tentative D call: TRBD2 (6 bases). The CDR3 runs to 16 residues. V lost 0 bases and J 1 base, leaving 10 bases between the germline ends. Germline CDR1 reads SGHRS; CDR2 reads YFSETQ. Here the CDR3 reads CASSLVGGMNTGELFF. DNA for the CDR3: TGCGCCAGCAGCTTGGTTGGAGGGATGAACACCGGGGAGCTGTTTTTT.

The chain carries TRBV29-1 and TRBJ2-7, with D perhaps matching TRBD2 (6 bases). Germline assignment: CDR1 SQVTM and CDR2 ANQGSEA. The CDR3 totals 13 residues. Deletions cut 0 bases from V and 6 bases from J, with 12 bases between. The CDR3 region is CSVEETRGSEQYV. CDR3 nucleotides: TGCAGCGTTGAAGAGACTCGGGGGAGCGAGCAGTACGTC.